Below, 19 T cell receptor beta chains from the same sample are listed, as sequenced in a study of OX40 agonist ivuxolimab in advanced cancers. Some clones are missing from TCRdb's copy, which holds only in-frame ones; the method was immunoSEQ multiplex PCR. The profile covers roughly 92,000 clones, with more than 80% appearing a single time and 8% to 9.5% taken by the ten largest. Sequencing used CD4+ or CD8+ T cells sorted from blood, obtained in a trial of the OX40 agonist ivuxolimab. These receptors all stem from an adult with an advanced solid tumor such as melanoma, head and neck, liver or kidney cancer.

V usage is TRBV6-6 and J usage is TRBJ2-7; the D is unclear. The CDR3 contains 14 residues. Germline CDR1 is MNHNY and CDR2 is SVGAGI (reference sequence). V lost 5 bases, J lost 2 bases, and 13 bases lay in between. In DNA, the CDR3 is TGTGCCAGCAGTCCTGATACTGGAGCCTACGAGCAGTACTTC. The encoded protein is CASSPDTGAYEQYF.

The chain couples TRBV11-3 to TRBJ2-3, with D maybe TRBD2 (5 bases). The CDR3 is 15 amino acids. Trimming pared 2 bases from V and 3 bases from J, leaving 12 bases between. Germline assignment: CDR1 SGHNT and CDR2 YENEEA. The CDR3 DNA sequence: TGTGCCAGCAGCTTACGGGGTGATGGGACAGATACGCAGTATTTT. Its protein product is CASSLRGDGTDTQYF.

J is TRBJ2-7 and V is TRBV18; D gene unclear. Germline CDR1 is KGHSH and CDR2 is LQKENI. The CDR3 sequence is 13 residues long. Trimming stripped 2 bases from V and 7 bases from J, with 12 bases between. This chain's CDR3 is CASSPGVGREQYF. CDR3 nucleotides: TGTGCCAGCTCACCAGGTGTGGGAAGGGAGCAGTACTTC. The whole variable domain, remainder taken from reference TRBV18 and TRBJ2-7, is NAGVMQNPRHLVRRRGQEARLRCSPMKGHSHVYWYRQLPEEGLKFMVYLQKENIIDESGMPKERFSAEFPKEGPSILRIQQVVRGDSAAYFCASSPGVGREQYFGPGTRLTVT.

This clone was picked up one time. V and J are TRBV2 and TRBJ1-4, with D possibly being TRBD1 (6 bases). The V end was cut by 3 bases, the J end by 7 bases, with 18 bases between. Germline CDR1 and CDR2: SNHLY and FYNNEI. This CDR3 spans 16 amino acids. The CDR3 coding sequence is TGTGCCAGCAGTGAGCGGTGGGGCAGGGGATCTGAAAAACTGTTTTTT. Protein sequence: CASSERWGRGSEKLFF. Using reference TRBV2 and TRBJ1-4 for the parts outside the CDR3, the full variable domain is EPEVTQTPSHQVTQMGQEVILRCVPISNHLYFYWYRQILGQKVEFLVSFYNNEISEKSEIFDDQFSVERPDGSNFTLKIRSTKLEDSAMYFCASSERWGRGSEKLFFGSGTQLSVL.

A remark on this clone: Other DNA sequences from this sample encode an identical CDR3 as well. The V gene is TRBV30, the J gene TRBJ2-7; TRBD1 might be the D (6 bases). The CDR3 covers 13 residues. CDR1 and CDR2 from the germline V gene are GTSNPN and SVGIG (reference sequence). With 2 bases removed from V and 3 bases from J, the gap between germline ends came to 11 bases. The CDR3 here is CAWSTATGYEQYF. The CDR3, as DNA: TGTGCCTGGAGTACCGCGACAGGCTACGAGCAGTACTTC.

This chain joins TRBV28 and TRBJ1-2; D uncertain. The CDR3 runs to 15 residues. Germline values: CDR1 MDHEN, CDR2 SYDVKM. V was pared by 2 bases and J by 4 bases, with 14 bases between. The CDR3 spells CASSLPQHLVYGYTF. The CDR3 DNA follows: TGTGCCAGCAGTTTACCACAGCACTTGGTCTATGGCTACACCTTC.

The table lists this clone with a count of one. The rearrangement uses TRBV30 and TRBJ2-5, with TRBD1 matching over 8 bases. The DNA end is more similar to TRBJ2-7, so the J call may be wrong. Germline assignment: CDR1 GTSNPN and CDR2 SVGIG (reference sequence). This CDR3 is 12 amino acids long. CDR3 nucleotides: TGTGCCTGGGGACAGGGTACCTACGAGCAGTACTTC. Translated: CAWGQGTYEQYF.

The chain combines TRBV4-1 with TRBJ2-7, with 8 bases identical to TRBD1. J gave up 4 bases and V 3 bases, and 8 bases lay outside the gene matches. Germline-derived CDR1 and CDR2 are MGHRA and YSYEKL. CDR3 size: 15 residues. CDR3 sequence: CASSHRQGSSYEQYF. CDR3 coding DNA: TGCGCCAGCAGCCATCGACAGGGGTCATCATACGAGCAGTACTTC.

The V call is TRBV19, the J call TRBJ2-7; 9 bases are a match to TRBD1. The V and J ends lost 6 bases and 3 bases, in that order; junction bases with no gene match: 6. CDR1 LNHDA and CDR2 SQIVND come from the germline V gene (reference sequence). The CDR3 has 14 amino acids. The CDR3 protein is CASRRDRGGYEQYF. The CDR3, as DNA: TGTGCCAGTAGACGTGACAGGGGGGGCTACGAGCAGTACTTC. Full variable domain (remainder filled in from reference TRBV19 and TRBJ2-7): DGGITQSPKYLFRKEGQNVTLSCEQNLNHDAMYWYRQDPGQGLRLIYYSQIVNDFQKGDIAEGYSVSREKKESFPLTVTSAQKNPTAFYLCASRRDRGGYEQYFGPGTRLTVT.

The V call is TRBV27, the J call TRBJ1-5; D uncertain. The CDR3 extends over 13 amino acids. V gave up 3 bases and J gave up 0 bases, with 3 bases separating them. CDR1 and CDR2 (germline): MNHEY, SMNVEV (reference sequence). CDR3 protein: CASSLSSNQPQHF. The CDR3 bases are TGTGCCAGCAGTTTGTCTAGCAATCAGCCCCAGCATTTT.

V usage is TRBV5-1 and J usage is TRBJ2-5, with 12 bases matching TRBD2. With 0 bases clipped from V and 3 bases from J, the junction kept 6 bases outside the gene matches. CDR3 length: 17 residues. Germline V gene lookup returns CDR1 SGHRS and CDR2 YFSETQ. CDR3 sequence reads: CASSLVASGREEETQYF. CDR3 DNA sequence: TGCGCCAGCAGCTTGGTGGCTAGCGGGAGGGAGGAAGAGACCCAGTACTTC. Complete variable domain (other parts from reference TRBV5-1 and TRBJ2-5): KAGVTQTPRYLIKTRGQQVTLSCSPISGHRSVSWYQQTPGQGLQFLFEYFSETQRNKGNFPGRFSGRQFSNSRSEMNVSTLELGDSALYLCASSLVASGREEETQYFGPGTRLLVL.

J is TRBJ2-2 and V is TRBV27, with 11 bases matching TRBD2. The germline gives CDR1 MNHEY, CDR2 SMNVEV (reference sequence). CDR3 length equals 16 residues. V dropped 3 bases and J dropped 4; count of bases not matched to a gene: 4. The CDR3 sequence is CASSFRLAGRTGELFF. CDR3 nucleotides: TGTGCCAGCAGTTTCCGACTAGCGGGACGCACCGGGGAGCTGTTTTTT.

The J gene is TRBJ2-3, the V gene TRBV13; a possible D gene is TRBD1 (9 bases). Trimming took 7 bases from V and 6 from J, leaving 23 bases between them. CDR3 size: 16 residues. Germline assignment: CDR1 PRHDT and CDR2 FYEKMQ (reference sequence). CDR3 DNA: TGTGCCAGCAAACCGGACAGGGGACTAGGTAGGGATACGCAGTATTTT. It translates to CASKPDRGLGRDTQYF.

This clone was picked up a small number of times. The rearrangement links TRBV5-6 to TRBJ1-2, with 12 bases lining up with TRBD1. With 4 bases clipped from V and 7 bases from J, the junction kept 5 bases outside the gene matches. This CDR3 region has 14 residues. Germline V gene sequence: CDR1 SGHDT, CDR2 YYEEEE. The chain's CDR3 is CASSGTGGLRGYTF. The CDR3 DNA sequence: TGTGCCAGCAGCGGGACAGGGGGCCTGCGTGGCTACACCTTC.

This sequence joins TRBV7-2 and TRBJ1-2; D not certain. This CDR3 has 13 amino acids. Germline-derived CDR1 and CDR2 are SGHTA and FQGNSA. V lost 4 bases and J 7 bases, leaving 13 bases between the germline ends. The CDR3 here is CASSSPGFSGYTF. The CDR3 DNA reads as TGTGCCAGCAGCTCCCCAGGCTTTAGTGGCTACACCTTC.

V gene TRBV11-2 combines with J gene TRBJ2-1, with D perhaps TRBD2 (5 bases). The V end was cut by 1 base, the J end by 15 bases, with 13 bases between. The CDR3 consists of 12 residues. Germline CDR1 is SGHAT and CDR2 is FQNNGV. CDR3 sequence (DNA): TGTGCCAGCAGCTTAGGAACCCAGAGCGGGTTCTTC. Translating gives CASSLGTQSGFF.

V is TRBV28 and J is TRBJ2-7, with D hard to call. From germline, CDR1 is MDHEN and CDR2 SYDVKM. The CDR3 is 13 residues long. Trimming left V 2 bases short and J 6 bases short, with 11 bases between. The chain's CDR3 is CASSLGEESEQYF. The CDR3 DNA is TGTGCCAGCAGTTTAGGTGAAGAATCCGAGCAGTACTTC.

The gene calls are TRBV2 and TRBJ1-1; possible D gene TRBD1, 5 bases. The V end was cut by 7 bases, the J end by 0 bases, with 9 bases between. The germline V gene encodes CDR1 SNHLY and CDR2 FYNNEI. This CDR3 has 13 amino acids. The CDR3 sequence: CASTGQMNTEAFF. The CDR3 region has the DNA TGTGCCAGCACCGGACAAATGAACACTGAAGCTTTCTTT.

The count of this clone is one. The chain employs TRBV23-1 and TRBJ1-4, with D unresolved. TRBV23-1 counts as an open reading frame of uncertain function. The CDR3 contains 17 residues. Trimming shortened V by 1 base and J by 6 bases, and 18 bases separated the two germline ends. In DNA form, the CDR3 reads TGCGCCAGCAGTCAATTTGTGGCAGGATCTAAAGATGAAAAACTGTTTTTT. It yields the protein CASSQFVAGSKDEKLFF.